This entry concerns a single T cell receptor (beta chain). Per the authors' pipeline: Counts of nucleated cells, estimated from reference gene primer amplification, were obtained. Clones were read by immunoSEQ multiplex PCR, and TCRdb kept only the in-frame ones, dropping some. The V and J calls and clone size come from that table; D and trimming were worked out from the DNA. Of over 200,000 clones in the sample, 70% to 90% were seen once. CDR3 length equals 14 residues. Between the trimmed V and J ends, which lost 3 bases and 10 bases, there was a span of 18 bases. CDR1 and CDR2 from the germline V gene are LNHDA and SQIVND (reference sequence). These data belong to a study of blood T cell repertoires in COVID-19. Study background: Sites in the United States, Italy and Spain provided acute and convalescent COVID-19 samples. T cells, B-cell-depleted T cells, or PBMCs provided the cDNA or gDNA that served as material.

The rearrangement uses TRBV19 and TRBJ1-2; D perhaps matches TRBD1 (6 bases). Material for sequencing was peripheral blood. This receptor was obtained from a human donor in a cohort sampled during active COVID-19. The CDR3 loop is CASSIGGDALDYTF. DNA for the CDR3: TGTGCCAGTAGTATTGGGGGCGACGCTTTGGACTACACCTTC. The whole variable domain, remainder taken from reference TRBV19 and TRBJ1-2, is DGGITQSPKYLFRKEGQNVTLSCEQNLNHDAMYWYRQDPGQGLRLIYYSQIVNDFQKGDIAEGYSVSREKKESFPLTVTSAQKNPTAFYLCASSIGGDALDYTFGSGTRLTVV.